Listed below are T cell receptor beta chains from one sample, sequenced in a study of blood T cells in healthy people across ages. Using its own MiXCR run on the 5' RACE reads, TCRdb lists one record per CDR3 protein. Of some 700,000 distinct CDR3 sequences listed, roughly 45% are singletons. The sample was blood. All receptors derive from a woman in her sixties or seventies in good health. CDR3s include the opening cysteine and the closing phenylalanine or tryptophan. The D gene is left open where the match is weak. Only part of the rows carry a size: once, few, many, or a class if the clone is expanded.

>TRBJ2-3|TRBV9|NA|NA
TGTGCCGGCAGCGTAGGGGCCACAGATACGCAGTATTTT
CAGSVGATDTQYF
>TRBJ2-1|TRBV5-1|TRBD2|many
TGCGCCAGCAGCCAGACTAGCGGGGCACTCAATGAGCAGTTCTTC
CASSQTSGALNEQFF
>TRBJ2-7|TRBV20-1|NA|NA
TGCAGTGCTAGACAGGGCCTTTACGAGCAGTACTTC
CSARQGLYEQYF
>TRBJ2-7|TRBV20-1|NA|NA
TGCAGTGCTCTGGCAGCTAGCGTTTCCTACGAGCAGTACTTC
CSALAASVSYEQYF
>TRBJ2-5|TRBV6-2/TRBV6-3|NA|NA
TGTGCCAGCAGTTACTCGGGGGCTAGCGGCCAAGAGACCCAGTACTTC
CASSYSGASGQETQYF
>TRBJ2-4|TRBV10-3|NA|few
TGTGCCATCAGGTGGCGGGAAGGTAGCATTCAGTACTTC
CAIRWREGSIQYF
>TRBJ2-6|TRBV4-3|NA|few
TGCGCCAGCAGCCGTAACCCTAATGCCGGGGCCAACGTCCTGACTTTC
CASSRNPNAGANVLTF
>TRBJ2-7|TRBV20-1|TRBD2|NA
TGCAGTGCTGTAGCGGGAGCACCCTACGAGCAGTACTTC
CSAVAGAPYEQYF
>TRBJ1-5|TRBV4-2|NA|NA
TGTGCCAGCAGCTCTGGACCCTTGGTCAATCAGCCCCAGCATTTT
CASSSGPLVNQPQHF
>TRBJ2-7|TRBV12-3/TRBV12-4|TRBD1|few
TGTGCCAGCACCTTGACAGGGGTCGAGCAGTACTTC
CASTLTGVEQYF
>TRBJ2-7|TRBV4-1|NA|NA
TGCGCCAGCAGCCTTGAGACAGCCTACGAGCAGTACTTC
CASSLETAYEQYF
>TRBJ2-5|TRBV15|NA|NA
TGTGCCACCAGCACTTCGCAAGAGACCCAGTACTTC
CATSTSQETQYF
>TRBJ2-5|TRBV6-2/TRBV6-3|NA|NA
TGTGCCAGCAGTTTAAAGTCTCGGGAGCAGTACTTC
CASSLKSREQYF
>TRBJ2-7|TRBV28|NA|few
TGTGCCAGCCTCCTCGAGGACGAGCAGTACTTC
CASLLEDEQYF
>TRBJ2-7|TRBV18|NA|few
TGTGCCAGCTCACCAACGGGTCCCACCTCCTACGAGCAGTACTTC
CASSPTGPTSYEQYF
>TRBJ2-1|TRBV20-1|TRBD2|NA
TGCAGTGCAGCGACTAGCTCCAATGAGCAGTTCTTC
CSAATSSNEQFF
>TRBJ2-7|TRBV30|TRBD2|NA
TGTGCCTGGGGAGCGGGGGGGCCACCCTCTGAAGAGCAGTACTTC
CAWGAGGPPSEEQYF
>TRBJ2-7|TRBV7-8|NA|many
TGTGCCAGCAGCTTACTGGGCGCCTACGAGCAGTACTTC
CASSLLGAYEQYF
>TRBJ1-4|TRBV29-1|NA|NA
TGCAGCGTTGCGGTCAGACACACTAATGAAAAACTGTTTTTT
CSVAVRHTNEKLFF
>TRBJ1-2|TRBV27|NA|NA
TGTGCCAGCAGTTCCCTTCAGACAGCCGACTATGGCTACACCTTC
CASSSLQTADYGYTF
>TRBJ2-1|TRBV3-1|NA|NA
TGTGCCAGCAGCCAATCGGGGCCCTACAATGAGCAGTTCTTC
CASSQSGPYNEQFF
>TRBJ2-3|TRBV20-1|NA|NA
TGCAGTGCTAGATTCGGGGATACGCAGTATTTT
CSARFGDTQYF
>TRBJ1-1|TRBV27|TRBD1|NA
TGTGCCAGCAGTTACCGACAGGGGGCCCTCGGGAACACTGAAGCTTTCTTT
CASSYRQGALGNTEAFF
>TRBJ2-1|TRBV12-3/TRBV12-4|TRBD2|NA
TGTGCCAGCAGCCCACCGGGACTAGCGGAGACCCAGTTCTTC
CASSPPGLAETQFF
>TRBJ2-4|TRBV3-1|TRBD1|NA
TGTGCCAGCAGCCGAATCGGACAGGGGGCGGCCAAAAACATTCAGTACTTC
CASSRIGQGAAKNIQYF
>TRBJ2-1|TRBV18|TRBD2|NA
TGTGCCAGCTCCCCGGGGCGGGGGGGCCCAAATGAGCAGTTCTTC
CASSPGRGGPNEQFF
>TRBJ2-3|TRBV7-3|TRBD2|NA
TGTGCCAGCAGCCGAAACGGACTAGCGGCCGCTAGCACAGATACGCAGTATTTT
CASSRNGLAAASTDTQYF
>TRBJ2-1|TRBV20-1|TRBD2|NA
TGCAGTGCTAGAGGCACTAGCGGGGGGGGGAATGAGCAGTTCTTC
CSARGTSGGGNEQFF
>TRBJ1-2|TRBV20-1|NA|NA
TGCAGTGCTCCAAGAGTTCGGTCCCGGAACTATGGCTACACCTTC
CSAPRVRSRNYGYTF
>TRBJ1-2|TRBV18|TRBD1|few
TGTGCCAGCTCACCGGAGACAGGGGCCAACTATGGCTACACCTTC
CASSPETGANYGYTF
>TRBJ2-1|TRBV6-5|NA|many
TGTGCCAGCAGCAATACTTACAGCAATGAGCAGTTCTTC
CASSNTYSNEQFF
>TRBJ2-3|TRBV4-2|NA|few
TGTGCCAGCAGCCAAGGGACAAACACAGATACGCAGTATTTT
CASSQGTNTDTQYF
>TRBJ2-5|TRBV6-6|TRBD2|few
TGTGCCAGCAGCTCAGGGACTAGTAAGCAGTACTTC
CASSSGTSKQYF
>TRBJ1-2|TRBV12-3/TRBV12-4|TRBD1|NA
TGTGCCGGCCATTTTGGGACAGCTAATGGCTACACCTTC
CAGHFGTANGYTF
>TRBJ2-1|TRBV4-3|NA|NA
TGCGCCAGCGCCGGGACCTCCTACAATGAGCAGTTCTTC
CASAGTSYNEQFF
>TRBJ2-1|TRBV6-6|TRBD2|NA
TGTGCCAGCAGTCCTAGCGGGGGAATGAATGAGCAGTTCTTC
CASSPSGGMNEQFF
>TRBJ1-5|TRBV12-3/TRBV12-4|TRBD1|once
TGTGCCAGCAGTTTAGGCCCGGGACAGGGGAATCAGCCCCAGCATTTT
CASSLGPGQGNQPQHF
>TRBJ2-7|TRBV7-2|TRBD1|NA
TGTGCCAGCAGCCAGTGGGACAGACTCGAGCAGTACTTC
CASSQWDRLEQYF
>TRBJ2-6|TRBV29-1|NA|NA
TGCAGCGTTGAGGATCCCCCTGGGGCCGACGTCCTGACTTTC
CSVEDPPGADVLTF
>TRBJ1-4|TRBV3-1|NA|NA
TGTGCCAGCAGCCAGGAGACAGGAGTTAATGAAAAACTGTTTTTT
CASSQETGVNEKLFF
>TRBJ1-5|TRBV10-3|NA|NA
TGTGCCATCAGTGAGTCTGGAGGGAAGCAGCCCCAGCATTTT
CAISESGGKQPQHF
>TRBJ1-2|TRBV5-1|TRBD1|NA
TGCGCCAGCAGCGTTCAGGTTGGGACAGGTCGACAGGGGAACTATGGCTACACCTTC
CASSVQVGTGRQGNYGYTF
>TRBJ1-5|TRBV18|TRBD1|NA
TGTGCCAGCTCTTTAGACAGGGAGGAAAGCAATCAGCCCCAGCATTTT
CASSLDREESNQPQHF
>TRBJ2-5|TRBV29-1|TRBD2|NA
TGCAGCGCCCTACTAGCGGGGCAAGAGACCCAGTACTTC
CSALLAGQETQYF
>TRBJ2-1|TRBV4-3|TRBD2|NA
TGCGCCAGCAGCCAAGAGTGGGGGGGACCCTCTTATGAGCAGTTCTTC
CASSQEWGGPSYEQFF
>TRBJ1-4|TRBV4-1|NA|once
TGCGCCAGCAGTCAAGGAGCGGCTGAAAAACTGTTTTTT
CASSQGAAEKLFF
>TRBJ2-7|TRBV12-3/TRBV12-4|NA|NA
TGTGCCAGCAGCACCGGTACACCTGGATACTACGAGCAGTACTTC
CASSTGTPGYYEQYF
>TRBJ2-7|TRBV6-5|NA|NA
TGTGCCAGCAGTTACGGTAGGGAGAATGAGCAGTACTTC
CASSYGRENEQYF
>TRBJ2-1|TRBV10-3|TRBD2|NA
TGTGCCATCAGTGGAGGCCCGGGACTAGAAAGTCACAATGAGCAGTTCTTC
CAISGGPGLESHNEQFF
>TRBJ2-5|TRBV7-9|NA|NA
TGTGCCAGCAGCTTATCCTACGGACAGTTCCAAGAGACCCAGTACTTC
CASSLSYGQFQETQYF
>TRBJ1-5|TRBV12-3/TRBV12-4|NA|NA
TGTGCCAGCAGTTTAGCGACAGGCACACAGCCCCAGCATTTT
CASSLATGTQPQHF
>TRBJ2-5|TRBV19|NA|NA
TGTGCCAGTCATACCGGGACTGGAGAGACCCAGTACTTC
CASHTGTGETQYF
>TRBJ2-2|TRBV20-1|NA|few
TGCAGTGTTTCAGGGGTCACCGGGGAGCTGTTTTTT
CSVSGVTGELFF
>TRBJ1-1|TRBV6-5|TRBD1|once
TGTGCCAGCTGGATGGACAGGGGTGTCTTGGCTTTCTTT
CASWMDRGVLAFF
>TRBJ2-1|TRBV12-3/TRBV12-4|TRBD1|few
TGTGCCAGCAGCTTCACCGGGACAGGGGATTTCGAGCAGTTCTTC
CASSFTGTGDFEQFF
>TRBJ2-3|TRBV11-2|TRBD2|few
TGTGCCAGCAGCATACTAGCGGCTAGCACAGATACGCAGTATTTT
CASSILAASTDTQYF
>TRBJ1-3|TRBV6-5|NA|NA
TGTGCCAGCAGTTACTCAGGAAGTGGAACCACCATATATTTT
CASSYSGSGTTIYF
>TRBJ2-2|TRBV6-2/TRBV6-3|NA|NA
TGTGCCAGCAGGACCGGGACAACGACCGGGGAGCTGTTTTTT
CASRTGTTTGELFF